This T cell receptor (beta chain) was captured in a study of blood T cell repertoires in COVID-19. Study-wide background: COVID-19 samples, acute and convalescent, were from the United States, Italy and Spain. T cells, B-cell-depleted T cells, or PBMCs supplied cDNA or gDNA.

Per the original methods: Estimation of nucleated cell counts was performed using reference gene primer amplification. The method was immunoSEQ multiplex PCR; TCRdb's version includes in-frame clones alone and lacks a portion of them. V and J calls and clone size are given by that table; D and trimming were obtained from the DNA. Among 150,000 to 180,000 clones, 80% to 90% were seen once, and the ten largest hold about 8.9%. Sequencing was performed on peripheral blood. The TCR was taken from a woman aged 50 to 60 with acute or convalescent COVID-19.

Here the CDR3 DNA reads TGTGCCAGCAGCGGTACAGGGGACTATGGCTACACCTTC. Its protein product is CASSGTGDYGYTF. V is TRBV7-6 and J is TRBJ1-2; TRBD1 matches at 7 bases. Germline CDR1 SGHVS, CDR2 FNYEAQ. J lost 3 bases, V lost 5 bases, and 3 bases had no gene match. The length of the CDR3 is 13 residues. The full variable domain, with the rest looked up from reference TRBV7-6 and TRBJ1-2, is GAGVSQSPRYKVTKRGQDVALRCDPISGHVSLYWYRQALGQGPEFLTYFNYEAQQDKSGLPNDRFSAERPEGSISTLTIQRTEQRDSAMYRCASSGTGDYGYTFGSGTRLTVV.